A single sample gave rise to the 16 T cell receptor beta chains below, sequenced in a study of beta chain features in type 1 diabetes. Investigators reverse transcribed all isolated RNA, so they sequenced expressed TCRB transcripts. Sequencing used immunoSEQ multiplex PCR; TCRdb keeps in-frame clones, though not all of them. The table shows 250,000 to 350,000 clones, with around 15% occurring only once. The sample taken for sequencing was central memory CD4+ T cells from blood. These receptor sequences come from a man aged 30-40 years in good health.

This clone was detected many times. This chain uses TRBV25-1 with TRBJ1-2; no clear D gene. The CDR3 has 14 amino acids. Germline loops: CDR1 MGHDK, CDR2 SYGVNS. V shed 4 bases and J shed 4 bases, with 13 bases lying between them. CDR3 nucleotide sequence: TGTGCCAGCAGTGGCTTGACGGTTGTCTATGGCTACACCTTC. This gives the protein CASSGLTVVYGYTF.

V usage is TRBV29-1 and J usage is TRBJ1-6; 11 bases are shared with TRBD1. The V segment lost 5 bases and the J segment 10 bases; nucleotides outside the gene matches: 4. Germline CDR1 is SQVTM and CDR2 is ANQGSEA. CDR3 length equals 13 residues. As DNA, the CDR3 is TGCAGCGTTCCCGGGACAGGGGGATCACCCCTCCACTTT. Translating gives CSVPGTGGSPLHF.

This clone was seen a few times. Other DNA sequences of this sample code for an identical CDR3. This rearrangement joins TRBV7-2 to TRBJ1-3; D gene unclear. V lost 1 base, J lost 7 bases, and 11 bases lay in between. In germline, CDR1 is SGHTA, CDR2 FQGNSA. The CDR3 runs to 14 residues. The CDR3 nucleotides read TGTGCCAGCAGCTTAGGGAGAGGGAGCAACACCATATATTTT. Translated, it gives CASSLGRGSNTIYF.

J is TRBJ2-7 and V is TRBV2; D possibly matches TRBD1 or TRBD2 (5 bases each). The CDR3 totals 14 residues. V gave up 6 bases and J gave up 3 bases, with 15 bases separating them. The germline CDR1 and CDR2 sequences are SNHLY and FYNNEI. CDR3 loop: CASSDRDGLYEQYF. CDR3 DNA: TGTGCCAGCAGCGACCGGGACGGACTCTACGAGCAGTACTTC. The full variable domain, in which reference TRBV2 and TRBJ2-7 provide the parts outside the CDR3, is EPEVTQTPSHQVTQMGQEVILRCVPISNHLYFYWYRQILGQKVEFLVSFYNNEISEKSEIFDDQFSVERPDGSNFTLKIRSTKLEDSAMYFCASSDRDGLYEQYFGPGTRLTVT.

This clone was found a few times. V usage is TRBV5-5 and J usage is TRBJ2-2; D not resolved. Germline lookup yields CDR1 SGHKS and CDR2 YYEKEE (reference sequence). Trimming removed 2 bases from V and 6 bases from J, with 17 bases in between. The CDR3 spans 16 residues. The CDR3 sequence is CASSFAPLNTPGELFF. The CDR3 DNA follows: TGTGCCAGCAGCTTCGCACCTCTGAATACGCCCGGGGAGCTGTTTTTT. Full variable domain (outside the CDR3, taken from reference TRBV5-5 and TRBJ2-2): DAGVTQSPTHLIKTRGQQVTLRCSPISGHKSVSWYQQVLGQGPQFIFQYYEKEERGRGNFPDRFSARQFPNYSSELNVNALLLGDSALYLCASSFAPLNTPGELFFGEGSRLTVL.

CDR3 sequence (DNA): TGTGCCAGCAGGCGGGGGGGGTCCTACGAGCAGTACTTC. This gives the protein CASRRGGSYEQYF. The chain combines TRBV2 with TRBJ2-7; 9 nucleotides match TRBD2. Trimming at V came to 6 bases and at J to 1 base, leaving 1 base not matched to a gene. CDR1 SNHLY and CDR2 FYNNEI come from the germline V gene. This CDR3 region has 13 residues.

This clone showed up just a few times. The chain carries TRBV27 and TRBJ1-5; 8 bases line up with TRBD1. The CDR3 covers 14 residues. The trim removed 6 bases at V and 5 bases at J, leaving 6 bases unmatched. Germline V gene sequence: CDR1 MNHEY, CDR2 SMNVEV (reference sequence). The CDR3 coding sequence is TGTGCCAGCAGCCCGGGGACAGGCTATCAGCCCCAGCATTTT. It yields the protein CASSPGTGYQPQHF.

This clone was observed at least ten times. This chain connects TRBV5-6 to TRBJ1-3; no clear D gene. V was pared by 4 bases and J by 0 bases, with 11 bases between. The V gene's germline CDR1 is SGHDT and CDR2 YYEEEE. The CDR3 has 15 residues. CDR3 in DNA: TGTGCCAGCAGCCTCAGGAGCCACTCTGGAAACACCATATATTTT. Translated, it gives CASSLRSHSGNTIYF.

This clone turned up a few times. The CDR3 reads CASSRGDGEFHGYTF. Here the CDR3 DNA reads TGTGCCAGCTCACGAGGGGACGGCGAATTCCATGGCTACACCTTC. This sequence joins TRBV18 and TRBJ1-2, with D perhaps matching TRBD1 (5 bases). This CDR3 is 15 amino acids long. The V gene's germline CDR1 is KGHSH and CDR2 LQKENI. V gave up 4 bases and J gave up 6 bases, with 18 bases separating them.

The chain combines TRBV7-8 with TRBJ1-3, with D perhaps TRBD1 (5 bases). CDR1 is SGHVS, CDR2 FQNEAQ, per germline. The CDR3 is 15 residues long. Trimming stripped 2 bases from V and 2 bases from J, with 10 bases between. CDR3 residues: CASSLNRGAGNTIYF. The CDR3 DNA follows: TGTGCCAGCAGCTTAAACCGGGGGGCTGGAAACACCATATATTTT.

This clone was observed a handful of times. V gene TRBV19 combines with J gene TRBJ1-6, with TRBD1 identical over 8 bases. This CDR3 is built from 17 residues. V gave up 5 bases and J gave up 3 bases; unmatched junction bases: 9. Germline CDR1 is LNHDA and CDR2 is SQIVND (reference sequence). This CDR3 reads CASSGPGQGDYNSPLHF. The CDR3 DNA follows: TGTGCCAGTAGTGGACCCGGACAGGGTGACTATAATTCACCCCTCCACTTT.

This clone was seen a handful of times. This likely traces to a read error, being one base from a far larger clone. Distinct nucleotide sequences in the sample also encode this CDR3. The chain has TRBV7-7 and TRBJ2-5, with 8 bases matching TRBD2. In germline, CDR1 is SSHAT, CDR2 FNYEAQ (reference sequence). CDR3 length: 17 residues. Trimming took 5 bases from V and 3 from J; bases not matched to a gene: 14. In nucleotides, the CDR3 is TGTGCCAGCAGCCGCGGGTCCTCGGGGGGGGCTAAAGAGACCCAGTACTTC. Protein: CASSRGSSGGAKETQYF.

There are a few counts of this clone. This sequence joins TRBV7-2 and TRBJ2-3, with D perhaps TRBD2 (5 bases). V lost 5 bases and J lost 6, with 12 bases in between. Germline V lookup: CDR1 SGHTA, CDR2 FQGNSA. This CDR3 comprises 13 residues. CDR3 loop: CASSVTVADTQYF. The CDR3 nucleotides are TGTGCCAGCAGCGTGACGGTAGCGGATACGCAGTATTTT.

The chain carries TRBV5-5 and TRBJ2-3; D is unclear. The V gene's germline CDR1 is SGHKS and CDR2 YYEKEE (reference sequence). Trimming removed 4 bases at V and 10 bases at J, with 16 bases between. The CDR3 is 13 residues long. The CDR3 bases are TGTGCCAGCAGCCCATCGGGCATCGCCGCGCAGTATTTT. Residues: CASSPSGIAAQYF.

The table lists this clone with a few counts. This chain uses TRBV7-7 with TRBJ2-3, with TRBD2 matching 8 bases. The germline V gene encodes CDR1 SSHAT and CDR2 FNYEAQ (reference sequence). CDR3 length: 15 residues. V lost 5 bases, J lost 0 bases, and 4 bases stayed unmatched. The CDR3 loop is CASSEAGESTDTQYF. In DNA form, the CDR3 reads TGTGCCAGCAGCGAAGCGGGAGAGAGCACAGATACGCAGTATTTT.

This clone was counted between two and nine times. At one end the junction does not follow the germline gene, possibly because of a read error. The same CDR3 can be traced to other DNA sequences in this sample. V is TRBV14 and J is TRBJ2-1, with TRBD2 matching 8 bases. CDR3 size: 12 residues. Germline values: CDR1 SGHDN, CDR2 FVKESK. The CDR3 bases are TGTGCCAGCAGCCAGACGGGGGGGGCCCTGATCTTC. The encoded protein is CASSQTGGALIF.